The 21 T cell receptor beta chains in this list originate from one sample, sequenced in a study of memory CD4+ T cells and cytomegalovirus serostatus (dated by TCRdb to 2018 to 2020). Single viable CD3+CD4+CD8-CD45RO+ cells were sorted as memory CD4+ T cells on a FACSAria II. Library creation used the immunoSEQ multiplex PCR assay. Imported from immuneACCESS, the table was reduced by TCRdb to in-frame sequences with V and J called. These copies leave out some clones; in studies compared against another copy, an unresolved V gene accounts for under half, and the cause of the remainder is not known. This sample lists approximately 40,000 clones; roughly four fifths were detected once. The ten largest make up around 6% of the sample. Sequencing was done on a sample of memory CD4+ T cells from blood. These receptors were taken from an adult in good health and CMV-seronegative.

The rearrangement joins TRBV29-1 to TRBJ2-1, with TRBD2 matching over 7 bases. Germline CDR1 is SQVTM and CDR2 is ANQGSEA. The CDR3 extends over 16 amino acids. J gave up 0 bases and V 5 bases, and 10 bases lay outside the gene matches. CDR3 sequence: CSVPASLAVSYNEQFF. In DNA form, the CDR3 reads TGCAGCGTTCCCGCCTCTCTAGCGGTCTCCTACAATGAGCAGTTCTTC.

This chain connects TRBV19 to TRBJ1-5; 7 bases match TRBD1. The germline V gene has CDR1 LNHDA and CDR2 SQIVND (reference sequence). The CDR3 is made up of 14 amino acids. V lost 5 bases, J lost 5 bases, and 6 bases stayed unmatched. DNA of the CDR3: TGTGCCAGTAGTCGGACAGGCGTATATCAGCCCCAGCATTTT. It is translated as CASSRTGVYQPQHF.

The gene calls are TRBV7-2 and TRBJ2-4; 8 bases align to TRBD1. V shed 2 bases, J shed 8 bases, and the junction held 5 bases outside the gene matches. Germline values: CDR1 SGHTA, CDR2 FQGNSA. CDR3 length equals 14 residues. The CDR3 loop is CASSLRTGKDIQYF. The CDR3 DNA is TGTGCCAGCAGCTTAAGGACAGGGAAGGACATTCAGTACTTC.

This clone was recorded only once. The V call is TRBV28, the J call TRBJ1-5; possible D gene TRBD1, 6 bases. The CDR3 is made up of 15 amino acids. The germline gives CDR1 MDHEN, CDR2 SYDVKM. V lost 5 bases and J lost 4, with 15 bases in between. In DNA form, the CDR3 reads TGTGCCAGCAGTCGCCCGGGAGGGGGGAATCAGCCCCAGCATTTT. The encoded protein is CASSRPGGGNQPQHF.

Of note for this clone: The germline gene is not matched at one end of the junction; a read error may be the cause. V and J are TRBV7-2 and TRBJ2-1; D possibly corresponds to TRBD2 (6 bases). CDR3 length equals 13 residues. Germline loops: CDR1 SGHTA, CDR2 FQGNSA. CDR3 in amino acids: CASSLWTNNEQLF. In nucleotides, the CDR3 is TGTGCCAGCAGCTTGTGGACTAACAATGAGCAGCTCTTC. Using reference TRBV7-2 and TRBJ2-1 for the parts outside the CDR3, the full variable domain is GAGVSQSPSNKVTEKGKDVELRCDPISGHTALYWYRQSLGQGLEFLIYFQGNSAPDKSGLPSDRFSAERTGGSVSTLTIQRTQQEDSAVYLCASSLWTNNEQLFGPGTRLTVL.

This chain joins TRBV10-3 and TRBJ2-1, with D possibly TRBD1 on 5 matching bases. The CDR3 totals 11 residues. The germline V and J ends were trimmed by 9 bases and 4 bases, with 7 bases remaining between them. Germline CDR1 ENHRY, CDR2 SYGVKD. The CDR3 sequence: CAIAGYNEQFF. The CDR3 DNA follows: TGTGCCATAGCAGGGTACAATGAGCAGTTCTTC.

This chain links TRBV18 with TRBJ1-5; D is possibly TRBD1 (5 bases). The CDR3 covers 16 residues. The ends were cut back, 5 bases at V and 2 bases at J, with 16 bases in the middle. Germline V CDR1 and CDR2: KGHSH, LQKENI. CDR3 protein: CASSSTRGMGNQPQHF. Here the CDR3 DNA reads TGTGCCAGCTCATCTACACGGGGGATGGGCAATCAGCCCCAGCATTTT.

CDR3 loop: CASSRTRGPGGGYTF. The CDR3 DNA reads TGCGCCAGCAGCCGAACCAGGGGGCCGGGTGGGGGCTACACCTTC. The J gene is TRBJ1-2, the V gene TRBV5-1; TRBD1 matches at 8 bases. Per the germline V gene, CDR1 is SGHRS and CDR2 is YFSETQ. This CDR3 is built from 15 residues. After removal of 4 bases from V and 8 bases from J, the junction contained 13 bases not matched to a gene.

The CDR3 spells CASRPGGNTDTQYF. CDR3 in DNA: TGTGCCAGCCGTCCGGGGGGGAACACAGATACGCAGTATTTT. V usage is TRBV6-5 and J usage is TRBJ2-3, with 8 bases aligning to TRBD2. This CDR3 spans 14 amino acids. J gave up 2 bases and V 8 bases, and 6 bases lay outside the gene matches. Germline CDR1 reads MNHEY; CDR2 reads SVGAGI.

The genes are TRBV29-1 and TRBJ2-3; TRBD1 matches 9 bases. The CDR3 covers 13 residues. Unmatched junction bases numbered 4, after V lost 8 bases and J lost 1 base. Germline CDR1 and CDR2: SQVTM and ANQGSEA. CDR3 sequence (DNA): TGCAGCTTCAGGACAGGGGGCACAGATACGCAGTATTTT. It translates to CSFRTGGTDTQYF.

The chain's CDR3 is CASSMLTGGYGYTF. DNA for the CDR3: TGTGCCAGTAGTATGCTAACTGGGGGCTATGGCTACACCTTC. This chain connects TRBV19 to TRBJ1-2, with a possible D match to TRBD1 (5 bases). Trimming took off 3 bases at V and 4 bases at J, with 12 bases between the two ends. This CDR3 is 14 amino acids long. In germline, CDR1 is LNHDA, CDR2 SQIVND (reference sequence).

V gene TRBV9 combines with J gene TRBJ2-1; tentatively, D is TRBD2 (5 bases). Germline CDR1 SGDLS, CDR2 YYNGEE. This CDR3 is 16 amino acids long. The V gene lost 0 bases and the J gene lost 6 bases, with 16 bases spanning the gap. CDR3 sequence reads: CASSVGGRSLTNEQFF. CDR3 coding DNA: TGTGCCAGCAGCGTAGGAGGGCGATCACTCACCAATGAGCAGTTCTTC. Based on the CDR3 plus reference TRBV9 and TRBJ2-1, the full variable domain is DSGVTQTPKHLITATGQRVTLRCSPRSGDLSVYWYQQSLDQGLQFLIQYYNGEERAKGNILERFSAQQFPDLHSELNLSSLELGDSALYFCASSVGGRSLTNEQFFGPGTRLTVL.

The chain links TRBV6-5 to TRBJ1-2; 7 positions agree with TRBD1. Germline lookup yields CDR1 MNHEY and CDR2 SVGAGI. V was pared by 5 bases and J by 5 bases, with 8 bases of the junction left unmatched. CDR3 size: 14 residues. CDR3 protein: CASSPRTGIYGYTF. The CDR3 DNA is TGTGCCAGCAGTCCGCGGACAGGAATATATGGCTACACCTTC.

V usage is TRBV30 and J usage is TRBJ2-2; 10 positions match TRBD2. The CDR3 is made up of 14 amino acids. V lost 4 bases and J lost 5; bases outside the gene matches: 4. Germline CDR1 and CDR2: GTSNPN and SVGIG (reference sequence). CDR3 DNA: TGTGCCTGGACTCAGCGGGAGGGAACCGGGGAGCTGTTTTTT. Translation: CAWTQREGTGELFF.

The chain carries TRBV4-1 and TRBJ2-2, with D perhaps matching TRBD1 (5 bases). Trimming pared 3 bases from V and 6 bases from J, leaving 17 bases between. Germline CDR1 and CDR2: MGHRA and YSYEKL. There are 16 residues in the CDR3. The CDR3 region has the DNA TGCGCCAGCAGCCAGCGACCAGGGCCTTTTTCCGGGGAGCTGTTTTTT. Protein: CASSQRPGPFSGELFF.

Only a few counts were recorded for this clone. This chain joins TRBV4-3 and TRBJ1-1; D possibly corresponds to TRBD1 (6 bases). CDR1 LGHNA and CDR2 YSLEER come from the germline V gene. CDR3 length: 21 residues. V lost 5 bases and J lost 0, with 31 bases in between. The CDR3 bases are TGCGCCAGCAGCAGTCGACAGGCTGGGGATTTATCCAGAGCGATGAACACTGAAGCTTTCTTT. It yields the protein CASSSRQAGDLSRAMNTEAFF.

The chain links TRBV5-6 to TRBJ1-1, with no clear D. The CDR3 runs to 15 residues. Per germline, CDR1 SGHDT and CDR2 YYEEEE. Trimming stripped 5 bases from V and 5 bases from J, with 19 bases between. CDR3: CASRTGPQPGTEAFF. CDR3 coding DNA: TGTGCCAGCAGGACCGGACCGCAACCGGGAACTGAAGCTTTCTTT.

V gene TRBV5-6 combines with J gene TRBJ2-7; no clear D. V shed 5 bases and J shed 2 bases, with 14 bases lying between them. CDR1 and CDR2 (germline): SGHDT, YYEEEE. This CDR3 comprises 14 residues. CDR3 protein: CASSYQTEAYEQYF. The CDR3 DNA reads as TGTGCCAGCAGTTACCAGACCGAGGCCTACGAGCAGTACTTC.

This clone was seen a handful of times. Other DNA sequences of this sample code for an identical CDR3. The V and J genes are TRBV28 and TRBJ1-1; D is unresolved. There are 12 residues in the CDR3. Deletions cut 6 bases from V and 1 base from J, with 6 bases between. From germline, CDR1 is MDHEN and CDR2 SYDVKM. The CDR3 spells CASRLGNTEAFF. CDR3 in DNA: TGTGCCAGCAGGTTGGGGAACACTGAAGCTTTCTTT.

The rearrangement uses TRBV7-2 and TRBJ2-3; 11 bases are a match to TRBD2. V was clipped by 5 bases and J by 3 bases; unmatched bases: 4. The CDR3 consists of 15 residues. CDR1 SGHTA and CDR2 FQGNSA come from the germline V gene. CDR3 nucleotides: TGTGCCAGCAGCGGTCGACTAGCGGGGACAGATACGCAGTATTTT. Encoded protein: CASSGRLAGTDTQYF.

This clone was observed a handful of times. J is TRBJ1-1 and V is TRBV19, with D possibly TRBD1 on 5 matching bases. V gave up 7 bases and J gave up 3 bases, with 12 bases separating them. The CDR3 extends over 13 amino acids. CDR1 LNHDA and CDR2 SQIVND come from the germline V gene (reference sequence). Here the CDR3 DNA reads TGTGCCAGTACCCCAGGGTGGGACACTGAAGCTTTCTTT. Its translation is CASTPGWDTEAFF.